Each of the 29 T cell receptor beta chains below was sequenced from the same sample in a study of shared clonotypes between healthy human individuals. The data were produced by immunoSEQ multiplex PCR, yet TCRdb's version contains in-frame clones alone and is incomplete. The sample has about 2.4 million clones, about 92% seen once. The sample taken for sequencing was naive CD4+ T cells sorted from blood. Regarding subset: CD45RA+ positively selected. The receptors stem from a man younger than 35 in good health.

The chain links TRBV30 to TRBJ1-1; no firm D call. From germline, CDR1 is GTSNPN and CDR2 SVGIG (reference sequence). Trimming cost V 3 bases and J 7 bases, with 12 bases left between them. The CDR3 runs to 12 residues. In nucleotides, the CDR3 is TGTGCCTGGAGGGCCAATCAAGGTGAAGCTTTCTTT. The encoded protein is CAWRANQGEAFF.

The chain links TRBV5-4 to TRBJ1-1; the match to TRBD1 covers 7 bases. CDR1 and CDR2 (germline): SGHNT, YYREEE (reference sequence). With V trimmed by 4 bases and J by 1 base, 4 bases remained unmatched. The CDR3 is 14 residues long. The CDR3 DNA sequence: TGTGCCAGCAGCCGGGACAGCACGAACACTGAAGCTTTCTTT. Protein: CASSRDSTNTEAFF.

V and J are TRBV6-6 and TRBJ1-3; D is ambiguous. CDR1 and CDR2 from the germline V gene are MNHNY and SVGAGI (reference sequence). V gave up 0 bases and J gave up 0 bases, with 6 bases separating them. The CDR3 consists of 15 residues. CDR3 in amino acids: CASSYSHLSGNTIYF. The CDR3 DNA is TGTGCCAGCAGTTACTCGCACCTCTCTGGAAACACCATATATTTT.

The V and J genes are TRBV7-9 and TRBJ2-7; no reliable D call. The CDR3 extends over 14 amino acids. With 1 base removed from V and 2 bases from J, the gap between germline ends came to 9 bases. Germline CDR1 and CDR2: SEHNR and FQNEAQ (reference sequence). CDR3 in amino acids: CASSLGTDTYEQYF. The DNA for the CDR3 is TGTGCCAGCAGCTTAGGGACGGATACCTACGAGCAGTACTTC.

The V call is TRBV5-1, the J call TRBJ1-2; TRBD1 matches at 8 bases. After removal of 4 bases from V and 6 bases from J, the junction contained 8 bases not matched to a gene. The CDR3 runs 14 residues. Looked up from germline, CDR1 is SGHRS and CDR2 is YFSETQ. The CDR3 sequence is CASSPQTGGDGYTF. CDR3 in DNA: TGCGCCAGCAGCCCACAAACAGGGGGAGATGGCTACACCTTC. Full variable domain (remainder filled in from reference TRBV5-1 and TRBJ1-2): KAGVTQTPRYLIKTRGQQVTLSCSPISGHRSVSWYQQTPGQGLQFLFEYFSETQRNKGNFPGRFSGRQFSNSRSEMNVSTLELGDSALYLCASSPQTGGDGYTFGSGTRLTVV.

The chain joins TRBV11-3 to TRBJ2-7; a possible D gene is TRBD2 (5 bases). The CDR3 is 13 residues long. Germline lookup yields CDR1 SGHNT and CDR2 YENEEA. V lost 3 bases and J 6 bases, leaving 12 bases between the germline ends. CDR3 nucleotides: TGTGCCAGCAGCTTTTTCCAGGCGGGCGAGCAGTACTTC. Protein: CASSFFQAGEQYF.

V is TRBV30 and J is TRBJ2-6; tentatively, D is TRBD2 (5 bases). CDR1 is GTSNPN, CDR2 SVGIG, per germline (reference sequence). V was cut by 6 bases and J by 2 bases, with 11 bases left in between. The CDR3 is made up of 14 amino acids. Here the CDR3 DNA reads TGTGCCTGTCACCGGGGAGCTGGGGCCAACGTCCTGACTTTC. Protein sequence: CACHRGAGANVLTF.

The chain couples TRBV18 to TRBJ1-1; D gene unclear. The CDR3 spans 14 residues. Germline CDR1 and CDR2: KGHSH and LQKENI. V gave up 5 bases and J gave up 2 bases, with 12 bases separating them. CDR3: CASSTVTRNTEAFF. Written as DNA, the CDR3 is TGTGCCAGCTCAACGGTCACAAGAAACACTGAAGCTTTCTTT.

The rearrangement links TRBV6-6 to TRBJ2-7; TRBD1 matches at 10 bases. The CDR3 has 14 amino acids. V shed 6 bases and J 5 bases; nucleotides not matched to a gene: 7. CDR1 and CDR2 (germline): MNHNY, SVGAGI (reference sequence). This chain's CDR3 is CASRKGTGDHEQYF. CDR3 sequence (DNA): TGTGCCAGCAGAAAGGGGACAGGGGACCACGAGCAGTACTTC.

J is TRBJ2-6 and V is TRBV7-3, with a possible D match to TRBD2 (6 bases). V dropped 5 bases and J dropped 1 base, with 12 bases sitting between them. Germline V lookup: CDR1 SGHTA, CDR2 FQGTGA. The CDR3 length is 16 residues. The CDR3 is CASSTGRESGANVLTF. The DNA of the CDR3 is TGTGCCAGCAGCACGGGACGGGAGTCTGGGGCCAACGTCCTGACTTTC.

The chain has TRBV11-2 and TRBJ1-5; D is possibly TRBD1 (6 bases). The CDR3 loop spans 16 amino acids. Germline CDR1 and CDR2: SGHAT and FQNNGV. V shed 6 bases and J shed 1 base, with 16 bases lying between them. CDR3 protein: CASSTGHPGSNQPQHF. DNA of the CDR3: TGTGCCAGCAGTACGGGACACCCTGGGAGCAATCAGCCCCAGCATTTT.

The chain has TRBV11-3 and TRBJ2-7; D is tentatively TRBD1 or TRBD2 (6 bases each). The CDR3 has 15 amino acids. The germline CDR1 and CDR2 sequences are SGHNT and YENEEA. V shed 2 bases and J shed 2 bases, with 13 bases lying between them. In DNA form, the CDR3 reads TGTGCCAGCAGCTTATCGGGGGCCCCTCCCTACGAGCAGTACTTC. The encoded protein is CASSLSGAPPYEQYF.

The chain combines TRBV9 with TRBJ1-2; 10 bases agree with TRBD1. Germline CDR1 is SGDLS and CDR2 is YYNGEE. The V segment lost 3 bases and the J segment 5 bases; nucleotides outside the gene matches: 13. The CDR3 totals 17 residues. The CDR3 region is CASSAGTGATGRYGYTF. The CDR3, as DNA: TGTGCCAGCAGCGCGGGGACAGGGGCCACTGGGAGGTATGGCTACACCTTC.

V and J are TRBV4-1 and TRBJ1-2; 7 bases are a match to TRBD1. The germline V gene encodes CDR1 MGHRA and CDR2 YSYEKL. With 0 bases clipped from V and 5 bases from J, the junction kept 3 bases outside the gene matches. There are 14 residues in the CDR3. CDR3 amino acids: CASSQENRGYGYTF. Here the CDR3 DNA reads TGCGCCAGCAGCCAAGAAAACAGGGGATATGGCTACACCTTC.

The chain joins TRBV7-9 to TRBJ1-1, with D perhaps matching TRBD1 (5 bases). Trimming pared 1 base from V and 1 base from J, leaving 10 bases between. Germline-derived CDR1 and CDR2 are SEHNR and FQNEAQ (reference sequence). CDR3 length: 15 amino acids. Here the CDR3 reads CASSLVGGTNTEAFF. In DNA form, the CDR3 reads TGTGCCAGCAGCTTAGTTGGGGGGACGAACACTGAAGCTTTCTTT.

CDR3 protein: CASSLGLADSTDTQYF. CDR3 nucleotides: TGTGCCAGCAGCTTGGGACTAGCGGATAGCACAGATACGCAGTATTTT. The chain links TRBV5-5 to TRBJ2-3, with 9 nucleotides matching TRBD2. There are 16 residues in the CDR3. Germline V gene data show CDR1 as SGHKS and CDR2 as YYEKEE (reference sequence). After removal of 0 bases from V and 0 bases from J, the junction contained 2 bases not matched to a gene.

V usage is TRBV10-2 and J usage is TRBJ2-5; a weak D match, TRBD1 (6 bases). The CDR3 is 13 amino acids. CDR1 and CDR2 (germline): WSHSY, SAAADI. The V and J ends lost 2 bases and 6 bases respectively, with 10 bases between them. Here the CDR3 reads CASSEQGTKTQYF. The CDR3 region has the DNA TGCGCCAGCAGTGAGCAGGGGACAAAGACCCAGTACTTC.

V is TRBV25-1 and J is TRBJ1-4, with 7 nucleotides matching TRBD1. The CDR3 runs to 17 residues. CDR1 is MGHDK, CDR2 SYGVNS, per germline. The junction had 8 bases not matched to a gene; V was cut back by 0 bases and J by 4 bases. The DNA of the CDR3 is TGTGCCAGCAGTGAATATGGGAGGGGGGACAGTAATGAAAAACTGTTTTTT. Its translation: CASSEYGRGDSNEKLFF.

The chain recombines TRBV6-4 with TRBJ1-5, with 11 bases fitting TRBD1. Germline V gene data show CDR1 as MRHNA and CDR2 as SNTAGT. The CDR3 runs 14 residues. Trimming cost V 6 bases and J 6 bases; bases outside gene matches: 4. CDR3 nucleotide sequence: TGTGCCAGCAGGGACAGGGGGCGAGGTCAGCCCCAGCATTTT. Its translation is CASRDRGRGQPQHF.

This CDR3 is CATIAGERNEQFF. The CDR3 nucleotides are TGTGCCACCATAGCGGGGGAGCGGAATGAGCAGTTCTTC. V gene TRBV10-3 combines with J gene TRBJ2-1; 9 bases fit TRBD2. V shed 10 bases and J 7 bases; nucleotides not matched to a gene: 8. The length of the CDR3 is 13 residues. Germline values: CDR1 ENHRY, CDR2 SYGVKD.

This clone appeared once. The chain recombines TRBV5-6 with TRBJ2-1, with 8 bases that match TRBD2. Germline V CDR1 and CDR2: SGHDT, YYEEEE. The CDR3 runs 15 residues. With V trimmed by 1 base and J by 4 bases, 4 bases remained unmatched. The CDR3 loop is CASSLTSGTYNEQFF. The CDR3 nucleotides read TGTGCCAGCAGCTTGACTAGCGGAACTTACAATGAGCAGTTCTTC.

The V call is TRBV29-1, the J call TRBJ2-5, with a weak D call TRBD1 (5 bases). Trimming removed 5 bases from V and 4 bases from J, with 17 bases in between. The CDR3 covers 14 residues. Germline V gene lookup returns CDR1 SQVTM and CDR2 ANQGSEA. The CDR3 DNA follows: TGCAGCGTTCGAGCAGGGCCCCCCGGAGAGACCCAGTACTTC. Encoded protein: CSVRAGPPGETQYF.

The CDR3 region is CASSLATGWDTEAFF. CDR3 DNA sequence: TGTGCCAGCAGCTTGGCGACAGGGTGGGACACTGAAGCTTTCTTT. This chain links TRBV5-4 with TRBJ1-1, with TRBD1 identical over 7 bases. J lost 3 bases, V lost 0 bases, and 5 bases had no gene match. The CDR3 sequence is 15 residues long. Germline values: CDR1 SGHNT, CDR2 YYREEE (reference sequence).

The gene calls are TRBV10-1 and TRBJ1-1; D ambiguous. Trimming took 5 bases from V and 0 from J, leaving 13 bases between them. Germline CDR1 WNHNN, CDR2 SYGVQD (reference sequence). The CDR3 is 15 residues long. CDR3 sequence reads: CASSMSRSMNTEAFF. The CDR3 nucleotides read TGCGCCAGCAGTATGTCAAGAAGCATGAACACTGAAGCTTTCTTT.

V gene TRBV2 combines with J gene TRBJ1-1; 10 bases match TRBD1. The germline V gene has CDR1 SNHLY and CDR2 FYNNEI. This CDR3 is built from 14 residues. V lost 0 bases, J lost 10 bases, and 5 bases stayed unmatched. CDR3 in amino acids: CASSEARDRGRAFF. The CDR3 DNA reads TGTGCCAGCAGTGAAGCAAGGGACAGGGGTCGAGCTTTCTTT.

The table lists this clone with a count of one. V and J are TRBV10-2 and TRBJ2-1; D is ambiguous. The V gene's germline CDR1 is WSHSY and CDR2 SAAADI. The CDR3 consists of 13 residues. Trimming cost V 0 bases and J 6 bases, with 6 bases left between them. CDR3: CASSESVGNEQFF. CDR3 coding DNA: TGCGCCAGCAGTGAGTCGGTCGGCAATGAGCAGTTCTTC.

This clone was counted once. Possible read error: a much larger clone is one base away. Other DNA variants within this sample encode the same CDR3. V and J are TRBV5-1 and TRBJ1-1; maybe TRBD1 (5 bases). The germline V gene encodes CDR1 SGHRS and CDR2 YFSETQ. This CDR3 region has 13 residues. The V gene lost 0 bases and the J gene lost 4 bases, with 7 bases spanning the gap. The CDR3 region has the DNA TGCGCCAGCAGCTTGGGGGGGACCACTGAAGCTTTCTTT. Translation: CASSLGGTTEAFF. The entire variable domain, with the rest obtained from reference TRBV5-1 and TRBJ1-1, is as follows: KAGVTQTPRYLIKTRGQQVTLSCSPISGHRSVSWYQQTPGQGLQFLFEYFSETQRNKGNFPGRFSGRQFSNSRSEMNVSTLELGDSALYLCASSLGGTTEAFFGQGTRLTVV.

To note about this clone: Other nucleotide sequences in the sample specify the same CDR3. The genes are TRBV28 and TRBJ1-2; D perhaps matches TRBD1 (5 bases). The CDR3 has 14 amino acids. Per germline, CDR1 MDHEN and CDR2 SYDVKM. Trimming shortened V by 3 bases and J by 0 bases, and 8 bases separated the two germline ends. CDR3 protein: CASSFGGSNYGYTF. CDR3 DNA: TGTGCCAGCAGTTTCGGGGGGTCTAACTATGGCTACACCTTC.

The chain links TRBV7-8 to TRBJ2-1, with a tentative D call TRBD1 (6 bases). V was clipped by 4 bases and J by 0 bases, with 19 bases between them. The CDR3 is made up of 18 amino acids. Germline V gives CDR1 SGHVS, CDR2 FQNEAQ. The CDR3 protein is CASSSAAGTPRSYNEQFF. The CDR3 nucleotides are TGTGCCAGCAGCTCCGCGGCCGGGACACCTCGCTCCTACAATGAGCAGTTCTTC.